This T cell receptor (beta chain) appears in the sequencing data of a study of cytomegalovirus exposure and HLA in healthy donors. Study summary: The study's early data release held 80 million to 95 million unique TCRs from HLA-typed donors.

Study-wide points: Productive rates of about 87% or about 30% were seen for most TCR beta V segments in an earlier analysis.

PCR used 60 Vbeta primers and 13 Jbeta primers. Clones were sequenced by immunoSEQ multiplex PCR, and TCRdb holds only the in-frame ones, with some missing. The profile covers roughly 130,000 clones, with more than 65% appearing a single time and over 2% taken by the ten largest. Unmatched junction bases numbered 0, after V lost 3 bases and J lost 2 bases. CDR1 is MNHEY and CDR2 is SMNVEV in the germline V gene (reference sequence). CDR3 size: 14 residues. This clone was picked up a small number of times. The antigen remains undetermined. The chain couples TRBV27 to TRBJ2-3; 9 bases match TRBD2. Material: PBMCs. This clonotype was obtained from a woman aged 55-70 years in good health and CMV-seropositive. The CDR3 loop is CASSLGLATDTQYF. CDR3 coding DNA: TGTGCCAGCAGTTTGGGACTAGCCACAGATACGCAGTATTTT.